A selection of T cell receptor beta chains follows, all from one sample in a study of PD-1 blockade in classical Hodgkin lymphoma. Measured with immunoSEQ multiplex PCR; TCRdb has only the in-frame clones, and not every one. The table has about 24,000 clones, approximately 69% seen once; the top ten hold more than 3%. Sample: peripheral blood mononuclear cells (PBMCs), taken at baseline. These receptors all stem from a human donor with classical Hodgkin lymphoma. Both conserved end residues are part of each CDR3. The D gene is left open where the match is weak. A row's size may be missing; if present it is once, few, many or a size class.

V gene	CDR3 length	D gene	J gene	clone size	CDR3 DNA	CDR3 protein
TRBV19	13	TRBD1	TRBJ2-1	NA	TGTGCCAGTAGTATAACGGGACAGAGCGAGCAGTTCTTC	CASSITGQSEQFF
TRBV5-1	14	NA	TRBJ1-2	NA	TGCGCCAGCAGCCCCTCCCCGGGGCGCGATGGCTACACCTTC	CASSPSPGRDGYTF
TRBV27	13	NA	TRBJ2-1	NA	TGTGCCAGCAGTTCGACCTGGTACAATGAGCAGTTCTTC	CASSSTWYNEQFF
TRBV7-9	16	NA	TRBJ2-5	NA	TGTGCCAGCAGCCCCCCCGGGGTATCGGGAGTGGAGACCCAGTACTTC	CASSPPGVSGVETQYF
TRBV27	15	TRBD1	TRBJ2-5	NA	TGTGCCAGCAGTTCGCTCCGGGACAGCCAAGAGACCCAGTACTTC	CASSSLRDSQETQYF
TRBV6-1	15	TRBD1	TRBJ1-2	NA	TGTGCCAGCAGCGCCCGCTCGACAGGGCATTATGGCTACACCTTC	CASSARSTGHYGYTF
TRBV5-4	14	NA	TRBJ1-1	few	TGTGCCAGCAGCCAGCTCGGCGGGAACACTGAAGCTTTCTTT	CASSQLGGNTEAFF
TRBV19	15	NA	TRBJ1-1	NA	TGTGCCAGTAGTATATCCCCCCGCGCGGGCACTGAAGCTTTCTTT	CASSISPRAGTEAFF
TRBV29-1	13	TRBD1	TRBJ1-2	NA	TGCAGCGTTGGGGGGGACAGCCTCTATGGCTACACCTTC	CSVGGDSLYGYTF
TRBV7-9	15	TRBD2	TRBJ2-7	NA	TGTGCCAGCAGCCCCTCTTCTAGCGGAGGGAGTTCGGAGTACTTC	CASSPSSSGGSSEYF
TRBV6-5	14	NA	TRBJ1-2	NA	TGTGCCAGCAGTGCGGGCGGGATCCTCTATGGCTACACCTTC	CASSAGGILYGYTF
TRBV7-9	16	TRBD1	TRBJ2-1	NA	TGTGCCAGCAGCTCTTGGGCCGAGACAGGGGAATTAGAATTAATCTTC	CASSSWAETGELELIF
TRBV7-9	17	NA	TRBJ1-4	NA	TGTGCCAGCAGCCCAAGGCTCGAACAGGGTGTTAATGAAAAACTGTTTTTT	CASSPRLEQGVNEKLFF
TRBV5-6	14	TRBD1	TRBJ2-5	NA	TGTGCCAGCAGCTTGGCAGGGGGATGGGAGACCCAGTACTTC	CASSLAGGWETQYF
TRBV30	13	TRBD1	TRBJ2-7	few	TGTGCCTGGAGTAGGGGGACAGGGAGCGAGCAGTACTTC	CAWSRGTGSEQYF
TRBV7-2	15	TRBD2	TRBJ2-5	NA	TGTGCCAGCAGCCCGGGACTAGCAGTTTCAGAGACCCAGTACTTC	CASSPGLAVSETQYF
TRBV5-4	16	NA	TRBJ1-3	NA	TGTGCCAGCAGCTTGGACCCGGGGGCTAAAGGAAACACCATATATTTT	CASSLDPGAKGNTIYF
TRBV11-2	17	NA	TRBJ1-2	NA	TGTGCCAGCAGCTTAGTTAGGGCGGAAGAAAGACTCTATGGCTACACCTTC	CASSLVRAEERLYGYTF
TRBV2	16	TRBD1	TRBJ1-4	NA	TGTGCCAGCAGCTCCCTTGGGACAGGGGAGGAAGAAAAACTGTTTTTT	CASSSLGTGEEEKLFF
TRBV2	15	NA	TRBJ1-6	few	TGTGCCAGCGAGGGGTATAGCTCCTATAATTCACCCCTCCACTTT	CASEGYSSYNSPLHF
TRBV18	15	NA	TRBJ1-1	NA	TGTGCCAGCTCACCGTCACGGCCCGACAGTTCTGAAGCTTTCTTT	CASSPSRPDSSEAFF
TRBV5-6	14	NA	TRBJ2-1	NA	TGTGCCAGCAGCTTACAGAGCTCCTACAATGAGCAGTTCTTC	CASSLQSSYNEQFF
TRBV30	13	NA	TRBJ2-7	NA	TGTGCCTGGAGTCCACTGGCCTCCTACGAGCAGTACTTC	CAWSPLASYEQYF
TRBV19	11	NA	TRBJ2-2	NA	TGTGCCAGTAGTAGGGCCGGGGAGCTGTTTTTT	CASSRAGELFF
TRBV6-1	14	NA	TRBJ2-7	NA	TGTGCCAGCAGTGAAGAGCGGACTGCTTACGAGCAGTACTTC	CASSEERTAYEQYF
TRBV19	14	TRBD1	TRBJ1-1	NA	TGTGCCAGTAGTATAGGGACAGGGAACACTGAAGCTTTCTTT	CASSIGTGNTEAFF
TRBV5-1	15	NA	TRBJ2-2	NA	TGCGCCAGCAGCATCGCTGCAGGGGATACCGGGGAGCTGTTTTTT	CASSIAAGDTGELFF
TRBV5-1	13	TRBD1	TRBJ1-1	NA	TGCGCCAGCAGCTTATGGACAGGCCCTGAAGCTTTCTTT	CASSLWTGPEAFF
TRBV9	15	TRBD1	TRBJ2-1	NA	TGTGCCAGCAGCGTAGAACAGGGGGCCTACAATGAGCAGTTCTTC	CASSVEQGAYNEQFF
TRBV5-6	14	TRBD1	TRBJ2-1	few	TGTGCCAGCAGCCCTGGGACAGGCTACAATGAGCAGTTCTTC	CASSPGTGYNEQFF
TRBV4-3	13	NA	TRBJ2-5	once	TGCGCCAGCAGCCAAGGGACCCGTGAGACCCAGTACTTC	CASSQGTRETQYF
TRBV7-9	15	TRBD1	TRBJ1-5	few	TGTGCCAGCAGCCGGGGGACAGGGGGAAATCAGCCCCAGCATTTT	CASSRGTGGNQPQHF
TRBV7-6	15	NA	TRBJ2-3	NA	TGTGCCAGCAGCTTAAGGGCTGAGAGCACAGATACGCAGTATTTT	CASSLRAESTDTQYF
TRBV27	12	NA	TRBJ1-6	few	TGTGCCAGCAGTTTTTCCAATTCACCCCTCCACTTT	CASSFSNSPLHF
TRBV7-3	13	NA	TRBJ2-1	few	TGTGCCAGCAGCTCACTTCCGGGGAATGAGCAGTTCTTC	CASSSLPGNEQFF
TRBV5-1	15	NA	TRBJ2-3	once	TGCGCCAGCAGCTTGGACAGGGCTAGCACAGATACGCAGTATTTT	CASSLDRASTDTQYF
TRBV28	13	NA	TRBJ1-4	NA	TGTGCCAGCAGTCCTCCCGGGACAGAAAAACTGTTTTTT	CASSPPGTEKLFF
TRBV7-9	15	TRBD1	TRBJ1-1	NA	TGTGCCAGCAGCGGACCGGGACAGGGGGACACTGAAGCTTTCTTT	CASSGPGQGDTEAFF
TRBV5-1	12	NA	TRBJ1-3	NA	TGCGCCAGCAGCCCCGATGGAAACACCATATATTTT	CASSPDGNTIYF
TRBV5-6	15	TRBD1	TRBJ1-1	medium-sized	TGTGCCAGCAGCTTGTTCCCTGACAGGGGCACTGAAGCTTTCTTT	CASSLFPDRGTEAFF
TRBV6-6	12	NA	TRBJ1-2	NA	TGTGCCGGAGGAGGATCGTTTTATGGCTACACCTTC	CAGGGSFYGYTF
TRBV4-1	16	NA	TRBJ2-7	NA	TGCGCCAGCAGCCAAGTACTGGAGGTCTTTTACTACGAGCAGTACTTC	CASSQVLEVFYYEQYF
TRBV10-3	14	TRBD1	TRBJ2-5	NA	TGTGCCATCAACCAGGGACAGGGGCAAGAGACCCAGTACTTC	CAINQGQGQETQYF
TRBV27	15	TRBD1	TRBJ1-5	NA	TGTGCCAGCAGTGCGCGTCAGGGGGGGAATCAGCCCCAGCATTTT	CASSARQGGNQPQHF